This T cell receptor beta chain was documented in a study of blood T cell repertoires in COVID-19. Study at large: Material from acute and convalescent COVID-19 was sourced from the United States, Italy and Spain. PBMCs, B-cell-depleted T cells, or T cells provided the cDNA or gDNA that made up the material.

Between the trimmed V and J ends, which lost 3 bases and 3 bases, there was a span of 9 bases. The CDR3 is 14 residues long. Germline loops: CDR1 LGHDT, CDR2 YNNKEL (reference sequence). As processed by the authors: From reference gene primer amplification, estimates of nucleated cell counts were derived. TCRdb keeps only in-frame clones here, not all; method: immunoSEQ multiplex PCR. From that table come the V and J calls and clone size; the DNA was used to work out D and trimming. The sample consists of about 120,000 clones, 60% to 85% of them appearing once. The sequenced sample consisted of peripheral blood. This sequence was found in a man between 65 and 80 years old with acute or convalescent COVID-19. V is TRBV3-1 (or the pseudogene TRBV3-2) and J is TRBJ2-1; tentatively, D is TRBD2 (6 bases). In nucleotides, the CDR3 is TGTGCCAGCAGCCACCGGGACTTCTACAATGAGCAGTTCTTC. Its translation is CASSHRDFYNEQFF.